This T cell receptor beta chain was sequenced during a study of OX40 agonist ivuxolimab in advanced cancers. Study details: The dose-escalation group included hepatocellular carcinoma, melanoma, renal cell carcinoma and head and neck cancer. Anti-PD-1, anti-PD-L1 or anti-CTLA-4 therapy given earlier was allowed, and around 40% had some.

The data were produced by immunoSEQ multiplex PCR, yet TCRdb's version contains in-frame clones alone and is incomplete. The data contain some 21,000 clones, around nine tenths of them singletons. This CDR3 has 12 amino acids. V gave up 1 base and J gave up 5 bases, with 6 bases separating them. CDR1 SEHNR and CDR2 FQNEAQ come from the germline V gene (reference sequence). This TCR was recovered from an adult with an advanced solid tumor such as melanoma, head and neck, liver or kidney cancer. V gene TRBV7-9 combines with J gene TRBJ2-7; D is ambiguous. Source: CD4+ or CD8+ T cells sorted from blood, taken in a trial of the OX40 agonist ivuxolimab. The CDR3 spells CASSLGHHEQYF. As DNA, the CDR3 is TGTGCCAGCAGCTTAGGACACCACGAGCAGTACTTC. The full variable domain, in which reference TRBV7-9 and TRBJ2-7 provide the parts outside the CDR3, is DTGVSQNPRHKITKRGQNVTFRCDPISEHNRLYWYRQTLGQGPEFLTYFQNEAQLEKSRLLSDRFSAERPKGSFSTLEIQRTEQGDSAMYLCASSLGHHEQYFGPGTRLTVT.